The 14 T cell receptor beta chains given below trace back to one sample, sequenced in a study of CD8 T cells in Susac syndrome. Reverse transcription of 0.5 to 1 ug RNA was performed with random hexamers. TCRdb redid the calling of the immunoSEQ multiplex PCR reads with MiXCR, one entry per CDR3 protein. The profile shows tens of thousands of distinct CDR3 sequences, around 93% of them singletons. The sequenced sample consisted of CD8+ T cells from PBMCs. These receptors all stem from a human donor with Susac syndrome.

The V gene is TRBV29-1, the J gene TRBJ2-2; maybe TRBD2 (5 bases). Germline V CDR1 and CDR2: SQVTM, ANQGSEA. Trimming removed 3 bases at V and 1 base at J, with 12 bases between. The CDR3 is made up of 15 amino acids. CDR3 residues: CSVESGFENTGELFF. CDR3 sequence (DNA): TGCAGCGTTGAGTCGGGGTTCGAGAACACCGGGGAGCTGTTTTTT.

The rearrangement links TRBV4-3 to TRBJ2-7; 8 positions match TRBD1. There are 14 residues in the CDR3. CDR1 LGHNA and CDR2 YSLEER come from the germline V gene. J lost 4 bases, V lost 2 bases, and 4 bases had no gene match. In nucleotides, the CDR3 is TGCGCCAGCAGCCAAACGCAGGGGGCATACGAGCAGTACTTC. Amino acid sequence: CASSQTQGAYEQYF.

V is TRBV4-3 and J is TRBJ2-3; no reliable D call. Germline V gene sequence: CDR1 LGHNA, CDR2 YSLEER. The length of the CDR3 is 13 residues. Trimming left V 1 base short and J 5 bases short, with 7 bases between. The chain's CDR3 is CASSQGPRDTQYF. In DNA, the CDR3 is TGCGCCAGCAGCCAAGGGCCGAGAGATACGCAGTATTTT.

The V and J genes are TRBV3-1 and TRBJ1-3, with a weak D call TRBD1 (6 bases). This CDR3 comprises 18 residues. V was trimmed by 0 bases and J by 0 bases, leaving 15 bases between them. The germline gives CDR1 LGHDT, CDR2 YNNKEL (reference sequence). Written as DNA, the CDR3 is TGTGCCAGCAGCCAAGAGCGAGCTCAGGGGAACTCTGGAAACACCATATATTTT. Amino acid sequence: CASSQERAQGNSGNTIYF.

This rearrangement joins TRBV7-2 to TRBJ2-1; 12 nucleotides line up with TRBD1. Germline V CDR1 and CDR2: SGHTA, FQGNSA. With V trimmed by 0 bases and J by 7 bases, 7 bases remained unmatched. CDR3 length: 17 residues. In DNA form, the CDR3 reads TGTGCCAGCAGCTTAGCGGGACAGGGGGCGAGATTGAATGAGCAGTTCTTC. Translating gives CASSLAGQGARLNEQFF.

This clonotype appeared a single time. This chain joins TRBV7-9 and TRBJ2-7, with 11 bases that match TRBD1. CDR1 and CDR2 from the germline V gene are SEHNR and FQNEAQ (reference sequence). Trimming cost V 1 base and J 3 bases; bases outside gene matches: 5. The CDR3 sequence is 16 residues long. CDR3 bases: TGTGCCAGCAGCTTAGAACCGGGACAGGGGGACTACGAGCAGTACTTC. Its protein is CASSLEPGQGDYEQYF.

The chain employs TRBV6-5 and TRBJ1-2; 7 positions match TRBD1. This CDR3 has 14 residues. V trimming: 6 bases; J trimming: 7 bases; junction bases outside the gene matches: 11. Per germline, CDR1 MNHEY and CDR2 SVGAGI. The CDR3 loop reads CASRLTGYMSGYTF. The CDR3 DNA follows: TGTGCCAGCAGATTGACAGGGTACATGAGTGGCTACACCTTC.

The J gene is TRBJ2-1, the V gene TRBV7-9, with TRBD2 identical over 10 bases. CDR1 and CDR2 from the germline V gene are SEHNR and FQNEAQ (reference sequence). The CDR3 totals 18 residues. J was trimmed by 3 bases and V by 4 bases; bases with no gene match: 12. The CDR3 here is CASSSTSGGESVYNEQFF. The DNA for the CDR3 is TGTGCCAGCAGCTCAACGAGCGGGGGGGAATCAGTCTACAATGAGCAGTTCTTC.

The chain carries TRBV7-3 and TRBJ1-2; 12 positions agree with TRBD1. The V gene's germline CDR1 is SGHTA and CDR2 FQGTGA. The CDR3 contains 15 residues. After removal of 4 bases from V and 7 bases from J, the junction contained 7 bases not matched to a gene. The DNA of the CDR3 is TGTGCCAGCAGCTCGGGGACAGGGGGCGCGAGTGGCTACACCTTC. It encodes CASSSGTGGASGYTF.

The genes are TRBV28 and TRBJ2-2; D not resolved. V lost 5 bases, J lost 3 bases, and 25 bases lay in between. Germline V CDR1 and CDR2: MDHEN, SYDVKM. The CDR3 runs 19 residues. The CDR3 DNA sequence: TGTGCCAGCAGTGAAGGTAGGAGTGCCCCCATACGAGACACCGGGGAGCTGTTTTTT. Translated: CASSEGRSAPIRDTGELFF.

This clonotype was seen only once. The chain combines TRBV6-2 or TRBV6-3 with TRBJ2-5; maybe TRBD2 (7 bases). This CDR3 is 14 amino acids long. The ends were cut back, 6 bases at V and 5 bases at J, with 16 bases in the middle. CDR1 and CDR2 from the germline V gene are MNHEY and SVGEGT. This CDR3 reads CASRGGGSWETQYF. The DNA of the CDR3 is TGTGCCAGCAGAGGGGGGGGCTCGTGGGAGACCCAGTACTTC.

This chain joins TRBV6-6 and TRBJ1-5, with D uncertain. The germline gives CDR1 MNHNY, CDR2 SVGAGI (reference sequence). V lost 0 bases, J lost 9 bases, and 12 bases lay in between. The CDR3 extends over 14 amino acids. CDR3 nucleotide sequence: TGTGCCAGCAGTTACTCGGAAGGGAAGAGGCCCCAGCATTTT. It specifies CASSYSEGKRPQHF.

V gene TRBV4-1 combines with J gene TRBJ2-4; D not certain. V was pared by 1 base and J by 0 bases, with 7 bases between. Germline values: CDR1 MGHRA, CDR2 YSYEKL. The CDR3 loop spans 15 amino acids. Written as DNA, the CDR3 is TGCGCCAGCAGCCAAGGAACACTAGCCAAAAACATTCAGTACTTC. Translating gives CASSQGTLAKNIQYF.

A few counts support this clonotype. The chain employs TRBV7-2 and TRBJ1-6; D gene unclear. Trimming stripped 5 bases from V and 4 bases from J, with 9 bases between. CDR1 and CDR2 from the germline V gene are SGHTA and FQGNSA. CDR3 length equals 14 residues. CDR3 region: CASSAGVYNSPLHF. The CDR3 DNA reads as TGTGCCAGCAGCGCCGGGGTGTATAATTCACCCCTCCACTTT.